Sequencing of this T cell receptor (beta chain) was carried out in a study of blood T cell repertoires in COVID-19. The wider study: The study drew acute and convalescent COVID-19 samples from the United States, Italy and Spain. Sources were T cells, B-cell-depleted T cells, or PBMCs; the material itself was cDNA or gDNA.

In the source study's methods: How many nucleated cells were present was estimated from reference gene primer amplification. Sequencing used immunoSEQ multiplex PCR; TCRdb keeps in-frame clones, though not all of them. That table supplies the V and J calls and clone size; D and trimming were determined from the DNA. The table includes 150,000 to 200,000 clones, roughly 79% detected once. The CDR3 sequence is 16 residues long. Germline V gene lookup returns CDR1 SGHRS and CDR2 YFSETQ. V dropped 4 bases and J dropped 6; count of bases not matched to a gene: 10. This clone was counted a few times. Sequenced sample: peripheral blood. The TCR sequence derives from a woman in her 70s with acute or convalescent COVID-19. This chain connects TRBV5-1 to TRBJ2-4, with 10 bases fitting TRBD1. CDR3 amino acids: CASSALVGQGRNIQYF. For the CDR3, the DNA is TGCGCCAGCAGCGCCCTGGTGGGACAGGGGAGAAACATTCAGTACTTC. The full variable domain, completed using reference TRBV5-1 and TRBJ2-4, is KAGVTQTPRYLIKTRGQQVTLSCSPISGHRSVSWYQQTPGQGLQFLFEYFSETQRNKGNFPGRFSGRQFSNSRSEMNVSTLELGDSALYLCASSALVGQGRNIQYFGAGTRLSVL.